This passage covers 14 T cell receptor beta chains from one sample sequenced in a study of blood T cell repertoires in COVID-19. Some clones are missing from TCRdb's copy, which holds only in-frame ones; the method was immunoSEQ multiplex PCR. The table has tens of thousands of clones, roughly 90% seen once; the top ten hold around 8.1%. Sequenced: peripheral blood. The receptors were sampled from a young man with acute or convalescent COVID-19.

The chain is built from TRBV3-1 (or the pseudogene TRBV3-2) and TRBJ1-1, with unresolved D. With 3 bases removed from V and 0 bases from J, the gap between germline ends came to 2 bases. This CDR3 spans 12 amino acids. From germline, CDR1 is LGHDT and CDR2 YNNKEL (reference sequence). CDR3 sequence reads: CASSHMNTEAFF. CDR3 DNA: TGTGCCAGCAGCCACATGAACACTGAAGCTTTCTTT.

The sample holds one count of this clone. The chain carries TRBV29-1 and TRBJ2-1; D is possibly TRBD2 (6 bases). Looked up from germline, CDR1 is SQVTM and CDR2 is ANQGSEA. This CDR3 has 15 residues. V shed 6 bases and J shed 8 bases, with 23 bases lying between them. CDR3 nucleotide sequence: TGCAGCGTGGCAAATGTCCATGCGGGGTGGCATGAGCAGTTCTTC. This encodes CSVANVHAGWHEQFF.

The gene calls are TRBV6-2 or TRBV6-3 and TRBJ1-5; D remains unclear. Germline-derived CDR1 and CDR2 are MNHEY and SVGEGT. V was clipped by 2 bases and J by 2 bases, with 7 bases between them. This CDR3 comprises 14 residues. CDR3 bases: TGTGCCAGCAGTTACCGGAGGGGCAATCAGCCCCAGCATTTT. Translating it yields CASSYRRGNQPQHF.

The rearrangement joins TRBV2 to TRBJ2-5; tentative D call: TRBD1 (6 bases). Trimming took 10 bases from V and 5 from J, leaving 11 bases between them. From germline, CDR1 is SNHLY and CDR2 FYNNEI. The CDR3 spans 11 residues. CDR3 nucleotides: TGTGCCACGGGGCAGGGGGAGACCCAGTACTTC. It yields the protein CATGQGETQYF.

This clone was seen just once. The J gene is TRBJ1-5, the V gene TRBV19, with D possibly being TRBD1 (6 bases). The V gene lost 7 bases and the J gene lost 3 bases, with 13 bases spanning the gap. The CDR3 has 14 amino acids. CDR1 is LNHDA and CDR2 is SQIVND in the germline V gene (reference sequence). CDR3 DNA: TGTGCCAGTAATGCCGGACAGTACAATCAGCCCCAGCATTTT. This codes for CASNAGQYNQPQHF.

The V call is TRBV5-6, the J call TRBJ2-1, with D unresolved. The ends were cut back, 0 bases at V and 9 bases at J, with 7 bases in the middle. CDR3 length equals 12 residues. Germline values: CDR1 SGHDT, CDR2 YYEEEE. CDR3 protein: CASSLGPGEQFF. CDR3 nucleotide sequence: TGTGCCAGCAGCTTGGGTCCGGGTGAGCAGTTCTTC.

The CDR3 sequence: CASSEFTGATGNTIYF. DNA of the CDR3: TGTGCCAGCAGTGAATTTACAGGGGCCACTGGAAACACCATATATTTT. The chain joins TRBV6-1 to TRBJ1-3, with 7 nucleotides matching TRBD1. The junction had 6 bases not matched to a gene; V was cut back by 2 bases and J by 2 bases. CDR3 size: 16 residues. Germline lookup yields CDR1 MNHNS and CDR2 SASEGT.

The rearrangement links TRBV28 to TRBJ1-1, with D perhaps TRBD1 (6 bases). CDR1 and CDR2 from the germline V gene are MDHEN and SYDVKM. V gave up 5 bases and J gave up 3 bases, with 19 bases separating them. This CDR3 is built from 16 residues. CDR3: CASSEPGQGAYTEAFF. CDR3 bases: TGTGCCAGCAGTGAACCGGGACAAGGGGCATACACTGAAGCTTTCTTT.

This clone was detected only once. The chain has TRBV20-1 and TRBJ1-5, with D tentatively TRBD1 (5 bases). The V gene lost 3 bases and the J gene lost 6 bases, with 12 bases spanning the gap. CDR3 length equals 13 residues. The germline CDR1 and CDR2 sequences are DFQATT and SNEGSKA (reference sequence). The chain's CDR3 is CSASEQAFQPQHF. The CDR3 DNA sequence: TGCAGTGCTAGTGAACAGGCCTTTCAGCCCCAGCATTTT.

The CDR3 region has the DNA TGTGCCAGTAGTATACAGGGGGCGAATTCACCCCTCCACTTT. Its translation is CASSIQGANSPLHF. The chain links TRBV19 to TRBJ1-6; 8 nucleotides match TRBD1. CDR3 size: 14 residues. With V trimmed by 2 bases and J by 7 bases, 1 base remained unmatched. CDR1 and CDR2 (germline): LNHDA, SQIVND (reference sequence).

This chain uses TRBV7-7 with TRBJ2-7; weak D call: TRBD1 (5 bases). V shed 1 base and J shed 0 bases, with 13 bases lying between them. CDR3 size: 16 residues. The germline CDR1 and CDR2 sequences are SSHAT and FNYEAQ (reference sequence). CDR3 DNA sequence: TGTGCCAGCAGCTTAGAGGGGCCCCATTTCTCCTACGAGCAGTACTTC. Its translation: CASSLEGPHFSYEQYF.

The CDR3 DNA is TGCGCCAGCAGCTCTGGACAGGGGTCAGATACGCAGTATTTT. It encodes CASSSGQGSDTQYF. The chain joins TRBV5-1 to TRBJ2-3; 9 nucleotides line up with TRBD1. The CDR3 covers 14 residues. J lost 4 bases, V lost 3 bases, and 3 bases had no gene match. Germline CDR1 SGHRS, CDR2 YFSETQ.

The chain combines TRBV28 with TRBJ2-3, with 11 bases that match TRBD2. The CDR3 loop spans 15 amino acids. The V gene's germline CDR1 is MDHEN and CDR2 SYDVKM. The V and J ends lost 4 bases and 4 bases, in that order; junction bases with no gene match: 4. CDR3 coding DNA: TGTGCCAGCAGTTCCGCTAGCGGGAGGTCAGATACGCAGTATTTT. Its protein product is CASSSASGRSDTQYF.

The gene calls are TRBV27 and TRBJ1-6; TRBD1 is a possible D gene (6 bases). The germline CDR1 and CDR2 sequences are MNHEY and SMNVEV (reference sequence). The CDR3 totals 17 residues. Trimming pared 3 bases from V and 0 bases from J, leaving 12 bases between. The DNA of the CDR3 is TGTGCCAGCAGTTTTTCCACAGGGAGCTCCTATAATTCACCCCTCCACTTT. It is translated as CASSFSTGSSYNSPLHF.